Listed here are 30 T cell receptor beta chains from one sample, sequenced in a study of radiation and T cells in renal cell carcinoma. The time point: blood 4 weeks post-SBRT, at nephrectomy. Documented treatment: 15 Gy SBRT to primary tumor, nephrectomy 4 weeks later. The method was immunoSEQ multiplex PCR; TCRdb's version includes in-frame clones alone and lacks a portion of them. The sample carries 130,000 to 150,000 clones, 86% recorded once. The source was blood, collected from a patient whose treatment included radiotherapy and nephrectomy. The receptors originated from a woman aged 50 to 65 with renal cell carcinoma.

This clone is a singleton in its sample. This chain links TRBV9 with TRBJ1-5; tentatively, D is TRBD1 (6 bases). V lost 0 bases and J lost 6, with 10 bases in between. CDR3 length: 14 residues. Germline V gene lookup returns CDR1 SGDLS and CDR2 YYNGEE. As DNA, the CDR3 is TGTGCCAGCAGCGTAGACAGGGTAGGTCAGCCCCAGCATTTT. Translating it yields CASSVDRVGQPQHF.

The chain joins TRBV10-2 to TRBJ1-1; 9 nucleotides align to TRBD1. The CDR3 runs 15 residues. With 6 bases clipped from V and 5 bases from J, the junction kept 10 bases outside the gene matches. Germline V lookup: CDR1 WSHSY, CDR2 SAAADI. The CDR3 protein is CASSGDRDSGTEAFF. The DNA of the CDR3 is TGCGCCAGCAGCGGGGACAGGGATTCAGGGACTGAAGCTTTCTTT.

The rearrangement links TRBV7-9 to TRBJ2-7, with 9 bases fitting TRBD1. Germline V gives CDR1 SEHNR, CDR2 FQNEAQ (reference sequence). The CDR3 loop spans 13 amino acids. Trimming removed 5 bases from V and 6 bases from J; junction bases left unmatched: 5. CDR3 sequence: CASSLEDRGEQYF. In DNA form, the CDR3 reads TGTGCCAGCAGCCTTGAGGACAGGGGCGAGCAGTACTTC.

The chain carries TRBV28 and TRBJ2-7; D may be TRBD1 (6 bases). Germline lookup yields CDR1 MDHEN and CDR2 SYDVKM. V was shortened by 7 bases and J by 3 bases, with 10 bases between the two germline ends. The CDR3 extends over 12 amino acids. CDR3 coding DNA: TGTGCCAGCAAGGACAGAGGCTACGAGCAGTACTTC. This translates into CASKDRGYEQYF.

V usage is TRBV6-1 and J usage is TRBJ1-5; 8 bases line up with TRBD1. The CDR3 consists of 14 residues. In germline, CDR1 is MNHNS, CDR2 SASEGT. Losses at the gene ends were 6 bases for V and 2 bases for J; bases not matched to a gene: 3. Here the CDR3 reads CASSAGQGNQPQHF. In DNA, the CDR3 is TGTGCCAGCAGCGCGGGACAGGGCAATCAGCCCCAGCATTTT.

V is TRBV10-3 and J is TRBJ1-5, with 9 positions matching TRBD1. The CDR3 contains 14 residues. Germline CDR1 and CDR2: ENHRY and SYGVKD. After removal of 5 bases from V and 4 bases from J, the junction contained 3 bases not matched to a gene. The CDR3 loop reads CAISSGQGNQPQHF. The CDR3 region has the DNA TGTGCCATCAGTTCGGGACAGGGTAATCAGCCCCAGCATTTT.

The rearrangement uses TRBV6-5 and TRBJ1-5; D unclear. The V end lost 10 bases, the J end lost 6 bases, and 10 bases lay between the germline ends. This CDR3 is 11 amino acids long. Germline lookup yields CDR1 MNHEY and CDR2 SVGAGI. DNA of the CDR3: TGTGCCACGTCTGACGGTCAGCCCCAGCATTTT. This sequence encodes CATSDGQPQHF.

This chain joins TRBV5-4 and TRBJ2-7; 9 nucleotides line up with TRBD2. The CDR3 runs to 14 residues. Germline V lookup: CDR1 SGHNT, CDR2 YYREEE (reference sequence). V gave up 4 bases and J gave up 6 bases; unmatched junction bases: 8. CDR3 DNA sequence: TGTGCCAGCAGCGGGGCCCTAGCGGGAAGCGAGCAGTACTTC. Its translation is CASSGALAGSEQYF.

This chain uses TRBV2 with TRBJ2-7; 13 nucleotides agree with TRBD2. Germline CDR1 is SNHLY and CDR2 is FYNNEI. Losses at the gene ends were 6 bases for V and 7 bases for J; bases not matched to a gene: 6. This CDR3 comprises 14 residues. This CDR3 reads CASSGTSGTFEQYF. In DNA form, the CDR3 reads TGTGCCAGCAGCGGGACTAGCGGGACGTTTGAGCAGTACTTC.

This clone was detected only once. The chain has TRBV7-2 and TRBJ1-6; D is unresolved. V lost 2 bases and J 9 bases, leaving 20 bases between the germline ends. In germline, CDR1 is SGHTA, CDR2 FQGNSA. The CDR3 runs to 17 residues. CDR3 DNA sequence: TGTGCCAGCAGCTTAACCCCTCAACTCCGAGGGCTTTCACCCCTCCACTTT. Its translation: CASSLTPQLRGLSPLHF.

The gene calls are TRBV7-9 and TRBJ2-3; D perhaps matches TRBD1 (6 bases). V lost 0 bases to trimming and J lost 0 bases, with 7 bases between them. Per the germline V gene, CDR1 is SEHNR and CDR2 is FQNEAQ (reference sequence). CDR3 length: 15 residues. CDR3 in DNA: TGTGCCAGCAGCTTAGCGGGGGCTAGCACAGATACGCAGTATTTT. Protein product: CASSLAGASTDTQYF.

V gene TRBV2 combines with J gene TRBJ2-1, with D hard to call. Germline CDR1 reads SNHLY; CDR2 reads FYNNEI. The length of the CDR3 is 16 residues. V lost 7 bases and J 4 bases, leaving 20 bases between the germline ends. The CDR3 here is CASNPPAAANYNEQFF. The DNA of the CDR3 is TGTGCCAGCAATCCCCCCGCAGCAGCGAATTACAATGAGCAGTTCTTC.

The chain uses TRBV7-2 and TRBJ2-5, with 11 positions matching TRBD2. Trimming at V came to 5 bases and at J to 2 bases, leaving 1 base not matched to a gene. This CDR3 region has 14 residues. Germline CDR1 is SGHTA and CDR2 is FQGNSA. The CDR3 DNA sequence: TGTGCCAGCAGCCGACTAGCGGGGCAAGAGACCCAGTACTTC. Translating gives CASSRLAGQETQYF.

A note on this clone: At one end the junction does not follow the germline gene, possibly because of a read error. The V call is TRBV7-7, the J call TRBJ1-3, with TRBD1 matching over 12 bases. CDR3 size: 19 residues. Germline CDR1 SSHAT, CDR2 FNYEAQ (reference sequence). In nucleotides, the CDR3 is TGTGCTAGCAGCTTAGTATCCGGGACAGGGGGCGATTCTGGAAACACCATATATTTT. Its protein is CASSLVSGTGGDSGNTIYF.

This sequence joins TRBV4-3 and TRBJ1-5; unclear D gene. In germline, CDR1 is LGHNA, CDR2 YSLEER. The CDR3 length is 15 residues. V dropped 0 bases and J dropped 2 bases, with 8 bases sitting between them. The CDR3 nucleotides are TGCGCCAGCAGCCAAGATTCCGGGGGCAATCAGCCCCAGCATTTT. It yields the protein CASSQDSGGNQPQHF.

The chain carries TRBV4-2 and TRBJ2-7, with D perhaps matching TRBD1 (6 bases). The V gene lost 0 bases and the J gene lost 2 bases, with 8 bases spanning the gap. This CDR3 has 14 amino acids. Germline CDR1 reads LGHNA; CDR2 reads YNFKEQ. The CDR3 loop is CASSQEGAAYEQYF. CDR3 nucleotides: TGTGCCAGCAGCCAAGAGGGGGCTGCCTACGAGCAGTACTTC.

V usage is TRBV6-1 and J usage is TRBJ1-3; 7 bases agree with TRBD1. CDR3 size: 15 residues. Losses at the gene ends were 10 bases for V and 4 bases for J; bases not matched to a gene: 13. Germline-derived CDR1 and CDR2 are MNHNS and SASEGT. DNA of the CDR3: TGTGCCACTAAGGGGGGACAGAGCCCAGGAAACACCATATATTTT. It encodes CATKGGQSPGNTIYF.

The chain combines TRBV6-5 with TRBJ1-4; D call uncertain. The length of the CDR3 is 14 residues. Trimming took 4 bases from V and 11 from J, leaving 17 bases between them. CDR1 and CDR2 (germline): MNHEY, SVGAGI. CDR3 sequence: CASSSQSRGRKLFF. In DNA form, the CDR3 reads TGTGCCAGCAGTTCACAGTCTCGCGGGCGGAAACTGTTTTTT.

The chain couples TRBV9 to TRBJ1-2; no definite D call. From germline, CDR1 is SGDLS and CDR2 YYNGEE. The CDR3 spans 15 residues. V gave up 4 bases and J gave up 0 bases, with 13 bases separating them. Written as DNA, the CDR3 is TGTGCCAGCAGCTTCATGGAAACCTCTAACTATGGCTACACCTTC. It yields the protein CASSFMETSNYGYTF.

The chain joins TRBV7-2 to TRBJ2-7; D call uncertain. The V end lost 5 bases, the J end lost 5 bases, and 10 bases lay between the germline ends. The CDR3 runs 12 residues. The germline gives CDR1 SGHTA, CDR2 FQGNSA. Here the CDR3 DNA reads TGTGCCAGCAGCCTCCCCCAAAACGAGCAGTACTTC. Protein sequence: CASSLPQNEQYF.

This clone was seen a single time. This chain connects TRBV2 to TRBJ1-2; TRBD1 agrees at 8 bases. Germline V gives CDR1 SNHLY, CDR2 FYNNEI. CDR3 length: 9 residues. The CDR3 region has the DNA TGTTCACAGGGGGGAGGCTACACCTTC. This translates into CSQGGGYTF.

As for this clone: The identical CDR3 is also encoded by other nucleotide sequences in the sample. The chain carries TRBV7-3 and TRBJ2-1; TRBD2 aligns across 12 bases. Germline lookup yields CDR1 SGHTA and CDR2 FQGTGA. The CDR3 loop spans 14 amino acids. The V segment lost 5 bases and the J segment 4 bases; nucleotides outside the gene matches: 0. The CDR3 protein is CASSLAGGYNEQFF. CDR3 in DNA: TGTGCCAGCAGCCTAGCGGGAGGGTACAATGAGCAGTTCTTC.

This chain uses TRBV11-1 with TRBJ2-7; TRBD1 aligns across 10 bases. Germline values: CDR1 SGHAT, CDR2 FQDESV (reference sequence). There are 13 residues in the CDR3. J gave up 5 bases and V 5 bases, and 3 bases lay outside the gene matches. CDR3 nucleotide sequence: TGTGCCAGCAGCCTGGGACAGGGGAACGAGCAGTACTTC. Its protein is CASSLGQGNEQYF.

The chain combines TRBV18 with TRBJ2-7; D not resolved. Per germline, CDR1 KGHSH and CDR2 LQKENI. CDR3 length: 14 residues. Trimming removed 3 bases from V and 7 bases from J, with 16 bases in between. CDR3 in amino acids: CASSPGLGHGEQYF. CDR3 DNA: TGTGCCAGCTCACCCGGCCTCGGGCATGGGGAGCAGTACTTC.

V gene TRBV4-3 combines with J gene TRBJ1-2, with a tentative D call TRBD1 (6 bases). The V gene lost 0 bases and the J gene lost 2 bases, with 10 bases spanning the gap. This CDR3 is 15 amino acids long. Germline loops: CDR1 LGHNA, CDR2 YSLEER. CDR3 nucleotide sequence: TGCGCCAGCAGCCAAGATCCTACAGGGAACTATGGCTACACCTTC. The encoded protein is CASSQDPTGNYGYTF.

The chain links TRBV10-3 to TRBJ2-5; D is undetermined. CDR1 and CDR2 from the germline V gene are ENHRY and SYGVKD. V was clipped by 0 bases and J by 2 bases, with 7 bases between them. This CDR3 comprises 14 residues. In DNA, the CDR3 is TGTGCCATCAGTGAGTCCGTGCGGCAAGAGACCCAGTACTTC. Its protein is CAISESVRQETQYF.

This chain links TRBV2 with TRBJ2-7, with 10 bases fitting TRBD2. CDR3 length: 14 residues. J gave up 4 bases and V 4 bases, and 4 bases lay outside the gene matches. The germline CDR1 and CDR2 sequences are SNHLY and FYNNEI. CDR3 in amino acids: CASSVSSGSYEQYF. DNA for the CDR3: TGTGCCAGCAGTGTTTCTAGCGGGAGTTACGAGCAGTACTTC.

The gene calls are TRBV9 and TRBJ1-5; 9 positions agree with TRBD1. CDR3 size: 15 residues. The germline V gene encodes CDR1 SGDLS and CDR2 YYNGEE. V lost 0 bases and J lost 7; bases outside the gene matches: 5. The CDR3 DNA sequence: TGTGCCAGCAGCGTAGCGGGACAGGGCGACCAGCCCCAGCATTTT. Translating gives CASSVAGQGDQPQHF.

This chain joins TRBV10-3 and TRBJ1-3, with 8 bases lining up with TRBD1. CDR1 is ENHRY, CDR2 SYGVKD, per germline. CDR3 length equals 17 residues. V lost 5 bases to trimming and J lost 0 bases; unmatched junction nucleotides: 9. CDR3 sequence: CAISSGGQQSSGNTIYF. The CDR3 region has the DNA TGTGCCATCAGTTCAGGGGGCCAGCAGAGCTCTGGAAACACCATATATTTT.

The chain employs TRBV5-1 and TRBJ2-7, with 13 bases matching TRBD2. J gave up 4 bases and V 3 bases, and 19 bases lay outside the gene matches. CDR1 and CDR2 from the germline V gene are SGHRS and YFSETQ. This CDR3 has 20 amino acids. The CDR3 DNA is TGCGCCAGCAGCTCGACAGGGAGGACTAGCGGGAGTAAGGGGCGATACGAGCAGTACTTC. Protein: CASSSTGRTSGSKGRYEQYF.